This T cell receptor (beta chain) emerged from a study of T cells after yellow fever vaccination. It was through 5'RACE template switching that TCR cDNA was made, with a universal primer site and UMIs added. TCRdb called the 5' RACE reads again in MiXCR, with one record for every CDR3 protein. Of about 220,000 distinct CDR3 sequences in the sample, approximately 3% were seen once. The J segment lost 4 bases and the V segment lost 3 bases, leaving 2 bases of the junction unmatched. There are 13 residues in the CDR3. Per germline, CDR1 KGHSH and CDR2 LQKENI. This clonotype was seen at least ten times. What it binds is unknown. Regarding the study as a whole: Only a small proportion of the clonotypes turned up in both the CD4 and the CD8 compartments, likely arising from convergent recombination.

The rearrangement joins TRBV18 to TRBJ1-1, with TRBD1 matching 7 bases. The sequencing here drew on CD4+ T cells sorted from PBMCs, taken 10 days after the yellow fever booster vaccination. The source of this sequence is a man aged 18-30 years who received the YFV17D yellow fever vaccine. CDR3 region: CASSPRTGTEAFF. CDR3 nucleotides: TGTGCCAGCTCACCCCGGACAGGCACTGAAGCTTTCTTT. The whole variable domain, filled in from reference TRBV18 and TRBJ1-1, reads NAGVMQNPRHLVRRRGQEARLRCSPMKGHSHVYWYRQLPEEGLKFMVYLQKENIIDESGMPKERFSAEFPKEGPSILRIQQVVRGDSAAYFCASSPRTGTEAFFGQGTRLTVV.